These 25 T cell receptor beta chains were sequenced from one sample in a study of blood T cell repertoires in COVID-19. Libraries were prepared by immunoSEQ multiplex PCR; TCRdb keeps only in-frame clonotypes and omits some of them. The sample lists approximately 500,000 clones; approximately 85% were seen once. Sequencing input: peripheral blood. These receptors all stem from a human donor in a cohort sampled during active COVID-19.

The chain combines TRBV7-2 with TRBJ1-2; D might be TRBD1 (6 bases). Germline V lookup: CDR1 SGHTA, CDR2 FQGNSA. V dropped 5 bases and J dropped 8 bases, with 21 bases sitting between them. CDR3 length equals 15 residues. The CDR3 nucleotides are TGTGCCAGCAGCAATCGGACATGGACAGCTGAAGGCTACACCTTC. It specifies CASSNRTWTAEGYTF. The full variable domain, in which reference TRBV7-2 and TRBJ1-2 provide the parts outside the CDR3, is GAGVSQSPSNKVTEKGKDVELRCDPISGHTALYWYRQSLGQGLEFLIYFQGNSAPDKSGLPSDRFSAERTGGSVSTLTIQRTQQEDSAVYLCASSNRTWTAEGYTFGSGTRLTVV.

This rearrangement joins TRBV11-3 to TRBJ2-3; no reliable D call. Trimming stripped 0 bases from V and 6 bases from J, with 10 bases between. Germline V gene lookup returns CDR1 SGHNT and CDR2 YENEEA. This CDR3 region has 14 residues. CDR3 sequence (DNA): TGTGCCAGCAGCTTAGATCGTTCCCCCGATACGCAGTATTTT. It specifies CASSLDRSPDTQYF.

As to this clone: The same CDR3 also results from other DNA sequences found in this sample. The chain recombines TRBV9 with TRBJ2-3; 8 bases fit TRBD2. This CDR3 is 15 amino acids long. After removal of 0 bases from V and 1 base from J, the junction contained 1 base not matched to a gene. CDR1 SGDLS and CDR2 YYNGEE come from the germline V gene. The CDR3 sequence is CASSVDSGGTDTQYF. DNA for the CDR3: TGTGCCAGCAGCGTAGATAGCGGGGGCACAGATACGCAGTATTTT.

This rearrangement joins TRBV11-2 to TRBJ2-1, with a weak D call TRBD2 (6 bases). V lost 5 bases and J lost 2, with 10 bases in between. The V gene's germline CDR1 is SGHAT and CDR2 FQNNGV. The CDR3 contains 14 residues. The CDR3 region is CASSAQRAYNEQFF. The CDR3 nucleotides are TGTGCCAGCAGCGCCCAGCGGGCCTACAATGAGCAGTTCTTC.

V gene TRBV7-9 combines with J gene TRBJ2-1, with D unresolved. The ends were cut back, 0 bases at V and 4 bases at J, with 7 bases in the middle. Germline V CDR1 and CDR2: SEHNR, FQNEAQ (reference sequence). The CDR3 is made up of 14 amino acids. CDR3 region: CASSLAASYNEQFF. Written as DNA, the CDR3 is TGTGCCAGCAGCTTAGCGGCCAGTTACAATGAGCAGTTCTTC.

V gene TRBV28 combines with J gene TRBJ2-7, with D tentatively TRBD1 (5 bases). The CDR3 is 13 residues long. Germline CDR1 is MDHEN and CDR2 is SYDVKM. The V end was cut by 2 bases, the J end by 6 bases, with 11 bases between. The CDR3 sequence: CASSLIRGSEQYF. For the CDR3, the DNA is TGTGCCAGCAGTTTAATAAGGGGCTCCGAGCAGTACTTC. The full variable domain, rest sourced from reference TRBV28 and TRBJ2-7, is DVKVTQSSRYLVKRTGEKVFLECVQDMDHENMFWYRQDPGLGLRLIYFSYDVKMKEKGDIPEGYSVSREKKERFSLILESASTNQTSMYLCASSLIRGSEQYFGPGTRLTVT.

This sequence joins TRBV6-2 or TRBV6-3 and TRBJ1-1; no clear D. CDR1 MNHEY and CDR2 SVGEGT come from the germline V gene. The CDR3 extends over 13 amino acids. V dropped 2 bases and J dropped 8 bases, with 12 bases sitting between them. CDR3 bases: TGTGCCAGCAGTTACGGACTTAGGCTAGAAGCTTTCTTT. Protein sequence: CASSYGLRLEAFF.

On this clone itself: Other DNA sequences in this specimen translate into the identical CDR3. V is TRBV5-1 and J is TRBJ2-5, with D tentatively TRBD1 (7 bases). The germline V and J ends were trimmed by 2 bases and 5 bases, with 10 bases remaining between them. Per the germline V gene, CDR1 is SGHRS and CDR2 is YFSETQ. This CDR3 contains 13 residues. CDR3 sequence (DNA): TGCGCCAGCAGCTTAGCAGGGGGGGAGACCCAGTACTTC. This gives the protein CASSLAGGETQYF.

The V and J genes are TRBV3-1 (or the pseudogene TRBV3-2) and TRBJ2-7; D perhaps matches TRBD2 (5 bases). The CDR3 runs to 13 residues. V was pared by 0 bases and J by 3 bases, with 6 bases between. CDR1 and CDR2 (germline): LGHDT, YNNKEL (reference sequence). CDR3 region: CASSQERVYEQYF. The CDR3 DNA is TGTGCCAGCAGCCAAGAGAGGGTCTACGAGCAGTACTTC.

The rearrangement uses TRBV6-5 and TRBJ1-1, with D possibly TRBD1 on 6 matching bases. CDR3 length: 13 residues. The V end was cut by 6 bases, the J end by 4 bases, with 12 bases between. Germline V gene lookup returns CDR1 MNHEY and CDR2 SVGAGI. This CDR3 reads CASRGTGRTEAFF. The CDR3 DNA follows: TGTGCCAGCAGAGGTACAGGGCGCACTGAAGCTTTCTTT.

The chain links TRBV30 to TRBJ2-7; TRBD2 aligns across 10 bases. This CDR3 region has 14 residues. With 4 bases clipped from V and 1 base from J, the junction kept 4 bases outside the gene matches. Germline-derived CDR1 and CDR2 are GTSNPN and SVGIG (reference sequence). CDR3 residues: CAWTSGRGSYEQYF. CDR3 DNA sequence: TGTGCCTGGACAAGCGGGAGGGGGTCCTACGAGCAGTACTTC.

This rearrangement joins TRBV5-1 to TRBJ2-5; 11 nucleotides agree with TRBD2. Germline CDR1 and CDR2: SGHRS and YFSETQ. The CDR3 consists of 16 residues. V was pared by 3 bases and J by 2 bases, with 6 bases of the junction left unmatched. CDR3 DNA sequence: TGCGCCAGCAGCTACCACGGGACTAGCGGACAAGAGACCCAGTACTTC. The encoded protein is CASSYHGTSGQETQYF.

This chain links TRBV30 with TRBJ2-3, with D possibly matching TRBD1 (6 bases). V was cut by 0 bases and J by 0 bases, with 10 bases left in between. Per the germline V gene, CDR1 is GTSNPN and CDR2 is SVGIG (reference sequence). The CDR3 extends over 15 amino acids. The CDR3 loop is CAWSVRGGSTDTQYF. CDR3 sequence (DNA): TGTGCCTGGAGTGTACGAGGGGGAAGCACAGATACGCAGTATTTT.

J is TRBJ1-2 and V is TRBV9; 9 positions agree with TRBD1. The germline V gene has CDR1 SGDLS and CDR2 YYNGEE. The CDR3 has 15 amino acids. V trimming: 3 bases; J trimming: 4 bases; junction bases outside the gene matches: 7. CDR3 in DNA: TGTGCCAGCAGCGCGCGGACAGGGGAGGGCTATGGCTACACCTTC. Protein: CASSARTGEGYGYTF. The full variable domain, its missing parts supplied by reference TRBV9 and TRBJ1-2, is DSGVTQTPKHLITATGQRVTLRCSPRSGDLSVYWYQQSLDQGLQFLIQYYNGEERAKGNILERFSAQQFPDLHSELNLSSLELGDSALYFCASSARTGEGYGYTFGSGTRLTVV.

About this clone itself: Other DNA sequences within the sample encode an identical CDR3. The rearrangement joins TRBV11-3 to TRBJ2-2; D uncertain. V was cut by 0 bases and J by 4 bases, with 3 bases left in between. The CDR3 spans 13 residues. Per germline, CDR1 SGHNT and CDR2 YENEEA. CDR3 amino acids: CASSLDSTGELFF. In nucleotides, the CDR3 is TGTGCCAGCAGCTTAGACAGCACCGGGGAGCTGTTTTTT.

This clone appeared once. A read error may produce the germline difference seen at one junction end. V and J are TRBV7-7 and TRBJ2-5, with D perhaps TRBD2 (6 bases). Per the germline V gene, CDR1 is SSHAT and CDR2 is FNYEAQ (reference sequence). The CDR3 loop spans 16 amino acids. The chain's CDR3 is CASSPQLGGSQETQYF. Written as DNA, the CDR3 is TGTGCTAGCAGTCCCCAACTGGGGGGTTCCCAAGAGACCCAGTACTTC.

There are a few counts of this clone. The chain joins TRBV5-1 to TRBJ1-2, with D possibly matching TRBD1 (6 bases). The V and J ends lost 0 bases and 3 bases respectively, with 12 bases between them. This CDR3 is built from 15 residues. Germline V gene lookup returns CDR1 SGHRS and CDR2 YFSETQ. CDR3 in amino acids: CASSLGQGNYYGYTF. CDR3 coding DNA: TGCGCCAGCAGCTTGGGTCAGGGGAATTACTATGGCTACACCTTC.

The rearrangement joins TRBV28 to TRBJ1-2, with 7 bases matching TRBD1. CDR3 length: 14 amino acids. CDR1 MDHEN and CDR2 SYDVKM come from the germline V gene. The junction had 10 bases not matched to a gene; V was cut back by 10 bases and J by 2 bases. The CDR3 DNA is TGTGCCATCCTGGGGACAGCCCTCAACTATGGCTACACCTTC. The encoded protein is CAILGTALNYGYTF.

This chain uses TRBV2 with TRBJ1-2; 8 nucleotides match TRBD1. Germline V gives CDR1 SNHLY, CDR2 FYNNEI. The CDR3 loop spans 14 amino acids. Trimming cost V 9 bases and J 9 bases; bases outside gene matches: 15. CDR3 amino acids: CASQAGTGYPSYTF. The CDR3 nucleotides read TGTGCCAGTCAGGCAGGGACAGGCTACCCAAGCTACACCTTC.

The chain links TRBV29-1 to TRBJ1-1, with D unclear. The CDR3 totals 14 residues. The germline V and J ends were trimmed by 6 bases and 2 bases, with 16 bases remaining between them. Germline-derived CDR1 and CDR2 are SQVTM and ANQGSEA. The CDR3 DNA sequence: TGCAGCGTCGCCTTTCGGGGAGGCAACACTGAAGCTTTCTTT. Encoded protein: CSVAFRGGNTEAFF.

This clone was detected a few times. V and J are TRBV3-1 (or the pseudogene TRBV3-2) and TRBJ2-7; no clear D. V was clipped by 0 bases and J by 6 bases, with 9 bases between them. Germline CDR1 LGHDT, CDR2 YNNKEL (reference sequence). There are 13 residues in the CDR3. The chain's CDR3 is CASSQDAAREQYF. The CDR3 DNA reads TGTGCCAGCAGCCAAGATGCAGCGCGCGAGCAGTACTTC.

The gene calls are TRBV2 and TRBJ2-1, with 7 nucleotides matching TRBD2. This CDR3 has 14 amino acids. Germline V gene lookup returns CDR1 SNHLY and CDR2 FYNNEI. Losses at the gene ends were 4 bases for V and 5 bases for J; bases not matched to a gene: 5. The CDR3 bases are TGTGCCAGCAGTGTACTAGCGAGAGACAATGAGCAGTTCTTC. Translation gives CASSVLARDNEQFF.

The chain carries TRBV5-5 and TRBJ1-1, with D possibly matching TRBD1 (5 bases). V was cut by 3 bases and J by 4 bases, with 13 bases left in between. Looked up from germline, CDR1 is SGHKS and CDR2 is YYEKEE (reference sequence). The CDR3 totals 14 residues. The CDR3 spells CASSYPGLGTEAFF. The CDR3 DNA reads as TGTGCCAGCAGCTACCCGGGACTGGGCACTGAAGCTTTCTTT.

The chain has TRBV19 and TRBJ1-2; tentative D call: TRBD1 (6 bases). The length of the CDR3 is 14 residues. Germline V CDR1 and CDR2: LNHDA, SQIVND (reference sequence). Trimming took 4 bases from V and 4 from J, leaving 13 bases between them. The CDR3 region has the DNA TGTGCCAGTAGTAGTCAACAGGGAGCCTATGGCTACACCTTC. Translation: CASSSQQGAYGYTF. The variable domain in full, completed from reference TRBV19 and TRBJ1-2, reads DGGITQSPKYLFRKEGQNVTLSCEQNLNHDAMYWYRQDPGQGLRLIYYSQIVNDFQKGDIAEGYSVSREKKESFPLTVTSAQKNPTAFYLCASSSQQGAYGYTFGSGTRLTVV.

CDR3 DNA sequence: TGTGCCAGCAGTCCTAATCAGGTTTTGACTAGTATAGACAATGAGCAGTTCTTC. Translated, it gives CASSPNQVLTSIDNEQFF. The V call is TRBV27, the J call TRBJ2-1, with D tentatively TRBD2 (6 bases). The CDR3 contains 18 residues. Germline V gene lookup returns CDR1 MNHEY and CDR2 SMNVEV (reference sequence). Deletions cut 5 bases from V and 5 bases from J, with 25 bases between.